This T cell receptor (beta chain) emerged from a study of cytotoxic CD8 clonotypes in ibrutinib-treated CLL. Generated by immunoSEQ multiplex PCR, the TCRdb table keeps only in-frame clones and is missing some. Among some 92,000 clones listed, approximately 77% were seen once. In this sample, this clone turned up a few times. Its antigen remains unknown. Study results and caveats: Clonality was higher at ibrutinib response and returned toward baseline at progression.

This CDR3 comprises 14 residues. V shed 3 bases and J shed 5 bases, with 13 bases lying between them. Germline V CDR1 and CDR2: MNHEY, SMNVEV (reference sequence). The material was PBMCs, obtained after 24 months of ibrutinib treatment. The rearrangement joins TRBV27 to TRBJ1-2; D is uncertain. The clonotype originates from a human donor with chronic lymphocytic leukemia. This chain's CDR3 is CASSLKGSSYGYTF. The CDR3 coding sequence is TGTGCCAGCAGTTTGAAGGGTTCCTCTTATGGCTACACCTTC.